The 30 T cell receptor beta chains below were found in one sample sequenced in a study of T-cell reconstitution after alpha-beta-depleted transplantation in children. Preparation of the TCRbeta library used unique molecular identifiers. TCRdb called the PCR reads again in MiXCR, with one record for every CDR3 protein. The data contain hundreds of thousands of distinct CDR3 sequences, 8% to 9.5% of them singletons. This material consisted of PBMCs from the stem cell graft donor, taken from the stem cell graft. The source of these receptors is a human donor who donated a stem cell graft to a child with acute lymphoblastic leukemia.

This clonotype was seen repeatedly, ten times or more. J is TRBJ2-6 and V is TRBV29-1; D is undetermined. V dropped 5 bases and J dropped 1 base, with 3 bases sitting between them. Germline V gives CDR1 SQVTM, CDR2 ANQGSEA. This CDR3 has 12 residues. The CDR3 is CSVQSGANVLTF. The CDR3 DNA is TGCAGCGTTCAGTCTGGGGCCAACGTCCTGACTTTC. Variable domain in full (rest from reference TRBV29-1 and TRBJ2-6): SAVISQKPSRDICQRGTSLTIQCQVDSQVTMMFWYRQQPGQSLTLIATANQGSEATYESGFVIDKFPISRPNLTFSTLTVSNMSPEDSSIYLCSVQSGANVLTFGAGSRLTVL.

This clonotype was picked up many times. The chain recombines TRBV4-3 with TRBJ2-7, with D possibly called TRBD1 or TRBD2 (5 bases each). The CDR3 has 15 residues. Germline V lookup: CDR1 LGHNA, CDR2 YSLEER. Trimming removed 0 bases from V and 6 bases from J, with 15 bases in between. The CDR3 sequence is CASSQDIGDGAEQYF. DNA of the CDR3: TGCGCCAGCAGCCAAGACATCGGGGACGGCGCCGAGCAGTACTTC.

This clonotype is labeled as medium-sized. The V call is TRBV20-1, the J call TRBJ2-1; the match to TRBD2 covers 10 bases. The V and J ends lost 3 bases and 4 bases, in that order; junction bases with no gene match: 3. The CDR3 length is 14 residues. Germline lookup yields CDR1 DFQATT and CDR2 SNEGSKA (reference sequence). CDR3: CSASLAGVYNEQFF. The CDR3 DNA reads TGCAGTGCTAGCCTAGCGGGGGTATACAATGAGCAGTTCTTC.

The chain has TRBV27 and TRBJ2-3; D is ambiguous. In germline, CDR1 is MNHEY, CDR2 SMNVEV (reference sequence). This CDR3 contains 14 residues. The V end was cut by 2 bases, the J end by 5 bases, with 11 bases between. The CDR3 nucleotides read TGTGCCAGCAGTTTAGGATCTGGCGTAGATACGCAGTATTTT. Protein sequence: CASSLGSGVDTQYF.

There are many counts of this clonotype. The chain couples TRBV4-1 to TRBJ1-6; possibly TRBD1 for D (6 bases). V lost 4 bases, J lost 14 bases, and 12 bases lay in between. The CDR3 sequence is 12 residues long. Germline V gene sequence: CDR1 MGHRA, CDR2 YSYEKL. CDR3 in amino acids: CASSPSRGALHF. As DNA, the CDR3 is TGCGCCAGCAGCCCCTCAAGGGGGGCCCTCCACTTT.

As concerns this clonotype: This may stem from a read error, because a much larger clone lies one nucleotide away. The J gene is TRBJ1-1, the V gene TRBV6-5; 8 nucleotides align to TRBD1. With V trimmed by 4 bases and J by 2 bases, 6 bases remained unmatched. Germline V gives CDR1 MNHEY, CDR2 SVGAGI. There are 15 residues in the CDR3. The CDR3 DNA follows: TGTGCCAGCAGTTTGGGCAGGGGGCGAAACACTGAAGCTTTCTTT. Its protein is CASSLGRGRNTEAFF.

This clonotype turned up a few times. V gene TRBV12-3 or TRBV12-4 combines with J gene TRBJ1-1; D is possibly TRBD1 (5 bases). The ends were cut back, 7 bases at V and 5 bases at J, with 17 bases in the middle. This CDR3 is 14 amino acids long. CDR3 residues: CASTRYGGGTEAFF. The CDR3 nucleotides are TGTGCCAGCACCCGTTACGGGGGGGGGACTGAAGCTTTCTTT.

The rearrangement joins TRBV7-6 to TRBJ2-5; 12 bases map to TRBD2. The CDR3 contains 18 residues. V lost 3 bases to trimming and J lost 0 bases; unmatched junction nucleotides: 8. Germline CDR1 is SGHVS and CDR2 is FNYEAQ. The CDR3 loop reads CASSFTTSGGMNQETQYF. CDR3 bases: TGTGCCAGCAGCTTTACGACTAGCGGGGGCATGAACCAAGAGACCCAGTACTTC.

This clonotype was recorded a few times. The chain employs TRBV5-6 and TRBJ2-2, with a weak D call TRBD2 (6 bases). Trimming shortened V by 4 bases and J by 0 bases, and 13 bases separated the two germline ends. This CDR3 comprises 16 residues. Germline CDR1 SGHDT, CDR2 YYEEEE. The CDR3 DNA reads TGTGCCAGCAGCGGCGGAAGGGACTCGAACACCGGGGAGCTGTTTTTT. This gives the protein CASSGGRDSNTGELFF.

This clonotype was observed a few times. The rearrangement uses TRBV7-9 and TRBJ1-5, with D maybe TRBD1 (5 bases). The germline V gene has CDR1 SEHNR and CDR2 FQNEAQ (reference sequence). This CDR3 is built from 15 residues. V was trimmed by 1 base and J by 4 bases, leaving 11 bases between them. CDR3: CASSLDAGQNQPQHF. The CDR3 DNA follows: TGTGCCAGCAGCTTAGATGCAGGGCAAAATCAGCCCCAGCATTTT.

This clonotype has a handful of counts. The chain has TRBV20-1 and TRBJ1-6; D is perhaps TRBD1 (5 bases). Germline CDR1 and CDR2: DFQATT and SNEGSKA (reference sequence). This CDR3 comprises 15 residues. Trimming cost V 1 base and J 7 bases, with 14 bases left between them. CDR3 nucleotides: TGCAGTGCTAGAGGGGGCCCGGGTTGGAATTCACCCCTCCACTTT. Its protein product is CSARGGPGWNSPLHF.

This clonotype was observed many times. V and J are TRBV12-3 or TRBV12-4 and TRBJ2-1, with 11 positions matching TRBD1. This CDR3 region has 17 residues. The J segment lost 7 bases and the V segment lost 4 bases, leaving 12 bases of the junction unmatched. Here the CDR3 DNA reads TGTGCCAGCAGTTCGCTAAGGACAGGGGGCGTGTGGAATGAGCAGTTCTTC. It encodes CASSSLRTGGVWNEQFF.

In this sample, this clonotype turned up many times. The chain has TRBV9 and TRBJ2-3; 7 bases line up with TRBD2. Germline V gene sequence: CDR1 SGDLS, CDR2 YYNGEE. V gave up 4 bases and J gave up 2 bases; unmatched junction bases: 4. This CDR3 comprises 14 residues. CDR3 sequence (DNA): TGTGCCAGCAGCCGGGGGGAGAACACAGATACGCAGTATTTT. The encoded protein is CASSRGENTDTQYF.

This clonotype has only a few counts. The chain employs TRBV15 and TRBJ1-4, with a tentative D call TRBD1 (6 bases). The V and J ends lost 4 bases and 0 bases respectively, with 21 bases between them. The CDR3 has 19 amino acids. Germline V gives CDR1 LNHNV, CDR2 YYDKDF (reference sequence). CDR3 DNA sequence: TGTGCCACCAGCACTTACCGGGACAACTGGGGCGCAACTAATGAAAAACTGTTTTTT. This encodes CATSTYRDNWGATNEKLFF. Complete variable domain (other parts from reference TRBV15 and TRBJ1-4): DAMVIQNPRYQVTQFGKPVTLSCSQTLNHNVMYWYQQKSSQAPKLLFHYYDKDFNNEADTPDNFQSRRPNTSFCFLDIRSPGLGDTAMYLCATSTYRDNWGATNEKLFFGSGTQLSVL.

This clonotype has at least ten counts. The genes are TRBV29-1 and TRBJ1-2, with TRBD1 identical over 7 bases. Germline trimming cut 3 bases from V and 2 bases from J; bases unmatched to any gene: 0. Germline lookup yields CDR1 SQVTM and CDR2 ANQGSEA. The CDR3 has 12 residues. This CDR3 is CSVEDRNYGYTF. In nucleotides, the CDR3 is TGCAGCGTTGAGGACAGGAACTATGGCTACACCTTC.

V and J are TRBV11-2 and TRBJ1-2, with TRBD1 matching 8 bases. Germline CDR1 and CDR2: SGHAT and FQNNGV. This CDR3 region has 15 residues. V was pared by 4 bases and J by 4 bases, with 8 bases of the junction left unmatched. DNA of the CDR3: TGTGCCAGCAGCTCGGGACAGGCGCTCCGCTATGGCTACACCTTC. Amino acid sequence: CASSSGQALRYGYTF.

This clonotype showed up many times. V gene TRBV7-9 combines with J gene TRBJ2-1; TRBD2 is a possible D gene (5 bases). Looked up from germline, CDR1 is SEHNR and CDR2 is FQNEAQ (reference sequence). The CDR3 extends over 16 amino acids. V gave up 4 bases and J gave up 3 bases, with 16 bases separating them. In nucleotides, the CDR3 is TGTGCCAGCAGCTCCTCCCGGGGTAGATTCTACAATGAGCAGTTCTTC. It translates to CASSSSRGRFYNEQFF.

This clonotype has at least ten counts. The rearrangement uses TRBV7-9 and TRBJ2-5, with a weak D call TRBD2 (5 bases). Germline loops: CDR1 SEHNR, CDR2 FQNEAQ (reference sequence). This CDR3 has 14 amino acids. V was pared by 2 bases and J by 5 bases, with 12 bases between. CDR3 region: CASSLHGLEETQYF. DNA for the CDR3: TGTGCCAGCAGCTTACACGGACTCGAGGAGACCCAGTACTTC.

This clonotype was seen repeatedly, ten times or more. The V gene is TRBV5-6, the J gene TRBJ2-7, with 9 positions matching TRBD1. V lost 5 bases, J lost 7 bases, and 13 bases stayed unmatched. CDR3 length: 15 amino acids. Germline V CDR1 and CDR2: SGHDT, YYEEEE. The CDR3: CASSFFRDRAGEQYF. In nucleotides, the CDR3 is TGTGCCAGCAGTTTTTTCCGGGACAGGGCTGGGGAGCAGTACTTC.

This clonotype was observed a few times. This chain links TRBV15 with TRBJ2-7; the D gene is possibly TRBD1 (7 bases). V lost 0 bases and J lost 3, with 12 bases in between. The CDR3 runs 15 residues. Germline V gene lookup returns CDR1 LNHNV and CDR2 YYDKDF (reference sequence). CDR3 sequence reads: CATSRDRQGGYEQYF. The CDR3 nucleotides are TGTGCCACCAGCAGAGACAGACAGGGAGGCTACGAGCAGTACTTC.

In its sample, this clonotype was seen many times. The rearrangement joins TRBV12-3 or TRBV12-4 to TRBJ1-6, with D hard to call. CDR3 length: 14 amino acids. Trimming stripped 3 bases from V and 5 bases from J, with 8 bases between. The CDR3: CASSFSGNNSPLHF. Written as DNA, the CDR3 is TGTGCCAGCAGTTTTTCGGGAAATAATTCACCCCTCCACTTT.

The chain has TRBV20-1 and TRBJ1-2, with D tentatively TRBD1 (5 bases). Per germline, CDR1 DFQATT and CDR2 SNEGSKA (reference sequence). This CDR3 has 14 residues. V lost 0 bases to trimming and J lost 3 bases, with 11 bases between them. CDR3 sequence (DNA): TGCAGTGCTAGAGATCGGGGACCCTACTATGGCTACACCTTC. Its translation is CSARDRGPYYGYTF.

DNA for the CDR3: TGTGCCAGCAGTTCCTCAGGGGGCGCCCAGCCCCAGCATTTT. This gives the protein CASSSSGGAQPQHF. This chain connects TRBV6-5 to TRBJ1-5; 8 nucleotides agree with TRBD1. The CDR3 is 14 amino acids. Germline trimming cut 4 bases from V and 7 bases from J; bases unmatched to any gene: 6. Germline V gene sequence: CDR1 MNHEY, CDR2 SVGAGI.

This clonotype was counted ten times or more. CDR3 bases: TGTGCCAGCAATCTCCCCCTTGGGGGTGAAGCTTTCTTT. Its translation: CASNLPLGGEAFF. V gene TRBV12-3 or TRBV12-4 combines with J gene TRBJ1-1; D is possibly TRBD1 (5 bases). V was shortened by 7 bases and J by 7 bases, with 16 bases between the two germline ends. This CDR3 spans 13 amino acids.

This clonotype was detected only a few times. The genes are TRBV6-1 and TRBJ2-1; D is ambiguous. V gave up 5 bases and J gave up 6 bases, with 14 bases separating them. The CDR3 contains 14 residues. Looked up from germline, CDR1 is MNHNS and CDR2 is SASEGT. CDR3 bases: TGTGCCAGCAGTCCATCCCCGGATCCCAATGAGCAGTTCTTC. Protein: CASSPSPDPNEQFF.

This clonotype was counted a few times. The chain uses TRBV4-3 and TRBJ1-6, with D perhaps matching TRBD1 (6 bases). Germline CDR1 LGHNA, CDR2 YSLEER. The CDR3 runs 17 residues. Trimming left V 4 bases short and J 9 bases short, with 22 bases between. CDR3 in amino acids: CASSLRTGSWQVSPLHF. In DNA, the CDR3 is TGCGCCAGCAGCCTCCGTACAGGGTCCTGGCAGGTTTCACCCCTCCACTTT.

This clonotype was detected many times. The chain recombines TRBV7-2 with TRBJ2-1, with D perhaps given as TRBD1 or TRBD2 (6 bases each). Looked up from germline, CDR1 is SGHTA and CDR2 is FQGNSA. The V and J ends lost 4 bases and 7 bases respectively, with 17 bases between them. CDR3 size: 15 residues. The CDR3 nucleotides are TGTGCCAGCAGCTCCAGACTAGGGGGTATAAATGAGCAGTTCTTC. Amino acids: CASSSRLGGINEQFF.

This clonotype has just a few counts. The chain couples TRBV25-1 to TRBJ1-6; D might be TRBD1 (5 bases). Germline-derived CDR1 and CDR2 are MGHDK and SYGVNS. V lost 4 bases, J lost 3 bases, and 13 bases lay in between. The CDR3 extends over 16 amino acids. The CDR3 coding sequence is TGTGCCAGCAGTGGGAGGGGTTGGGTCTATAATTCACCCCTCCACTTT. Encoded protein: CASSGRGWVYNSPLHF.

J is TRBJ1-1 and V is TRBV4-1; 7 nucleotides align to TRBD1. V lost 4 bases, J lost 3 bases, and 5 bases stayed unmatched. Germline CDR1 is MGHRA and CDR2 is YSYEKL. This CDR3 is 14 amino acids long. The CDR3 DNA sequence: TGCGCCAGCAGCCGCACAGGGGATCACACTGAAGCTTTCTTT. Its translation is CASSRTGDHTEAFF.

V gene TRBV20-1 combines with J gene TRBJ2-7; 8 positions match TRBD2. The junction had 12 bases not matched to a gene; V was cut back by 7 bases and J by 4 bases. This CDR3 is 14 amino acids long. CDR1 is DFQATT, CDR2 SNEGSKA, per germline (reference sequence). CDR3: CSVSTGGAGYEQYF. CDR3 coding DNA: TGCAGTGTGTCGACCGGGGGGGCGGGGTACGAGCAGTACTTC.